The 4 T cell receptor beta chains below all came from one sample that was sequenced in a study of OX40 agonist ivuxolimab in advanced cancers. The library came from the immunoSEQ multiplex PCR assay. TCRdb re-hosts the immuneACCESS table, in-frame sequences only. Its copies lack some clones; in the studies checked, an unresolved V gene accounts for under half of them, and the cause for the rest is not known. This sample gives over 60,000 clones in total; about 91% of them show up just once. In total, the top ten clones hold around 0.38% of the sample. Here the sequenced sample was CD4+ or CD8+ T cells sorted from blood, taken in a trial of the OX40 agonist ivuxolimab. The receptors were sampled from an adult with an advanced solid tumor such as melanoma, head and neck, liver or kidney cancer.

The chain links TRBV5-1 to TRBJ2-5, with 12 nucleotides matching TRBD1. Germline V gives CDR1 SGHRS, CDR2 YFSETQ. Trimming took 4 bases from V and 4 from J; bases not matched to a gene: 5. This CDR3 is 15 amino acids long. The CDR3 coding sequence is TGCGCCAGCAGCGCTCCGGGACAGGGGGCAGAGACCCAGTACTTC. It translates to CASSAPGQGAETQYF.

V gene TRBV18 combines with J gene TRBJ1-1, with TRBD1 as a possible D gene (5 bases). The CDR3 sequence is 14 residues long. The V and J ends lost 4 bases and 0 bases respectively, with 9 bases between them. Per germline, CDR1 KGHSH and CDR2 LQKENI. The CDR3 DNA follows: TGTGCCAGCTCACAGGGACGGTTGAACACTGAAGCTTTCTTT. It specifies CASSQGRLNTEAFF.

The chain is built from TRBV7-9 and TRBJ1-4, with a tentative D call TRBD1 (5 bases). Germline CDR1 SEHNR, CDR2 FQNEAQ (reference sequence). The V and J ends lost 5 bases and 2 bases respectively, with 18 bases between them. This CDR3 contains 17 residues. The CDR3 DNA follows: TGTGCCAGCAGCCCCAGGGCGGGGGATGGGACTAATGAAAAACTGTTTTTT. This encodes CASSPRAGDGTNEKLFF.

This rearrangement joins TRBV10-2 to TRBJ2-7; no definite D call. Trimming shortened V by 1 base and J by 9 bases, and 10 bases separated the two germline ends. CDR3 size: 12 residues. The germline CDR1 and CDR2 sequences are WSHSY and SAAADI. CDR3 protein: CASSEFRTMQYF. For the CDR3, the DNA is TGCGCCAGCAGTGAGTTCAGAACAATGCAGTACTTC.